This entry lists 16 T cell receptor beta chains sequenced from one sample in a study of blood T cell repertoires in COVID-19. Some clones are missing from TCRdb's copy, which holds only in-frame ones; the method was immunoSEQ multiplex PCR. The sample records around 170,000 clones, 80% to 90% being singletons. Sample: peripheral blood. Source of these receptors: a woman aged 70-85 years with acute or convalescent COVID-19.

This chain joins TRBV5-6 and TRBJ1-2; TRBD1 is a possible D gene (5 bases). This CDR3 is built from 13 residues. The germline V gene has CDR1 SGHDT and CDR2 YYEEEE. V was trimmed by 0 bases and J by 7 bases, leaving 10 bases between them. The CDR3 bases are TGTGCCAGCAGCTTGGCCCAGGGTGCTGGCTACACCTTC. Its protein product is CASSLAQGAGYTF.

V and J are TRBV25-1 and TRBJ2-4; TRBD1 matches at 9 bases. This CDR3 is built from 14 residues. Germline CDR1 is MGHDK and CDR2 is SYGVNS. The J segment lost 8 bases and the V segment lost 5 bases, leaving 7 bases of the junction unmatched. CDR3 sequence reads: CASSSPGQGDIQYF. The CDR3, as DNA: TGTGCCAGCAGTTCACCGGGACAGGGAGACATTCAGTACTTC. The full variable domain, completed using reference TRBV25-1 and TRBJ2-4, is EADIYQTPRYLVIGTGKKITLECSQTMGHDKMYWYQQDPGMELHLIHYSYGVNSTEKGDLSSESTVSRIRTEHFPLTLESARPSHTSQYLCASSSPGQGDIQYFGAGTRLSVL.

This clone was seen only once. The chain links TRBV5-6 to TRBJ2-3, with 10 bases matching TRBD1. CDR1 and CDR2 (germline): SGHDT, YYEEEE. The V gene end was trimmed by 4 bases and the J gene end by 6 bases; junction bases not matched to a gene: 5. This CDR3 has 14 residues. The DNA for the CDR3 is TGTGCCAGCAGCCCCCGGACAGGGGGGGATACGCAGTATTTT. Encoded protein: CASSPRTGGDTQYF.

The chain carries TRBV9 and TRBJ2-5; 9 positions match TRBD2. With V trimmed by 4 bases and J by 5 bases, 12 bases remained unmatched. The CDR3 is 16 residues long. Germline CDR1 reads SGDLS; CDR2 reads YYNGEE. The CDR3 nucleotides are TGTGCCAGCAGCCCAGGGGTGGCGGGGGGGCTGGAGACCCAGTACTTC. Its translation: CASSPGVAGGLETQYF.

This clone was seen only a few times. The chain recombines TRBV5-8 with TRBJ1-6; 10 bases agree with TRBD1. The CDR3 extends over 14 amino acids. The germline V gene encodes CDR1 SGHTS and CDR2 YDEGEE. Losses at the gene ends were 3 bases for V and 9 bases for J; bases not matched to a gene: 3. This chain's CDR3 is CASSWGDRGSPLHF. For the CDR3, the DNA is TGTGCCAGCAGCTGGGGGGACAGGGGTTCACCCCTCCACTTT.

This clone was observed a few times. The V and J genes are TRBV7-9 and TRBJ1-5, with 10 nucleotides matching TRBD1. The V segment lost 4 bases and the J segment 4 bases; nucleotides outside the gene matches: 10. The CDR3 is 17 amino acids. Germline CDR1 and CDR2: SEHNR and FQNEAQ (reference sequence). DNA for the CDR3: TGTGCCAGCAGCTCGCACCGACAGGGGGCGAGGAATCAGCCCCAGCATTTT. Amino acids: CASSSHRQGARNQPQHF.

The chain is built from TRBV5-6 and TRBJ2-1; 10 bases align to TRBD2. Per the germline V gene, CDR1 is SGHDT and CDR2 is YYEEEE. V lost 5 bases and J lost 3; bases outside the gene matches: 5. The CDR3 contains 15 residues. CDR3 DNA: TGTGCCAGCAGACTAGCGGGAAGGGGCTACAATGAGCAGTTCTTC. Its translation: CASRLAGRGYNEQFF.

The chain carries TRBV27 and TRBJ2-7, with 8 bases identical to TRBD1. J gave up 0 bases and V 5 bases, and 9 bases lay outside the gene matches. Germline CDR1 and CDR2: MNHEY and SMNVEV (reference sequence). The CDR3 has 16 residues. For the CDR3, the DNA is TGTGCCAGCAGTCCAGGACAGGGTAGGTTCTCCTACGAGCAGTACTTC. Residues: CASSPGQGRFSYEQYF.

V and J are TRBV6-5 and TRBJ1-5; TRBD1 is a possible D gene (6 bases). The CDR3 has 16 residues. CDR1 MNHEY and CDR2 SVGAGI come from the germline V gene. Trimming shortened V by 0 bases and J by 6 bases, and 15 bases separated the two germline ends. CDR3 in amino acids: CASSYSYGGAGQPQHF. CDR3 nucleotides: TGTGCCAGCAGTTACTCTTACGGGGGGGCTGGTCAGCCCCAGCATTTT.

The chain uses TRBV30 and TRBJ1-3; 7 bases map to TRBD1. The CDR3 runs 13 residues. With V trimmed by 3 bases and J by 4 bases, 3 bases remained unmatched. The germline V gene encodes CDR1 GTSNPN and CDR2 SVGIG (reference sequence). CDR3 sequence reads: CAWRRTGGNTIYF. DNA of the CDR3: TGTGCCTGGAGGCGGACAGGAGGAAACACCATATATTTT.

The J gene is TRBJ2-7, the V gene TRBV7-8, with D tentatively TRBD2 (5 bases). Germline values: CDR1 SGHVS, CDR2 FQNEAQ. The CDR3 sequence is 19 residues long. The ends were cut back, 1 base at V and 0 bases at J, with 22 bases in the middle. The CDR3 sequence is CASSLGSAAPAEGSYEQYF. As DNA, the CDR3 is TGTGCCAGCAGCTTAGGCAGCGCGGCCCCCGCCGAGGGCTCCTACGAGCAGTACTTC. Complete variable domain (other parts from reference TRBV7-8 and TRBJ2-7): GAGVSQSPRYKVAKRGQDVALRCDPISGHVSLFWYQQALGQGPEFLTYFQNEAQLDKSGLPSDRFFAERPEGSVSTLKIQRTQQEDSAVYLCASSLGSAAPAEGSYEQYFGPGTRLTVT.

CDR3 sequence (DNA): TGCGCCAGCCAGGGGCTAGCGGGGAATGAGCAGTTCTTC. It is translated as CASQGLAGNEQFF. The gene calls are TRBV10-1 and TRBJ2-1; 9 nucleotides line up with TRBD2. Per germline, CDR1 WNHNN and CDR2 SYGVQD (reference sequence). This CDR3 has 13 amino acids. V shed 8 bases and J 7 bases; nucleotides not matched to a gene: 6.

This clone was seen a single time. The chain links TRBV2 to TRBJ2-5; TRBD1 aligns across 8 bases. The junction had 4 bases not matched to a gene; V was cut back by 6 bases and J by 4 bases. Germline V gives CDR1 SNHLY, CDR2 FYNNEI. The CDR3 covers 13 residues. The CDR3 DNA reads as TGTGCCAGCAGGGGGACAGGCTCAGAGACCCAGTACTTC. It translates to CASRGTGSETQYF.

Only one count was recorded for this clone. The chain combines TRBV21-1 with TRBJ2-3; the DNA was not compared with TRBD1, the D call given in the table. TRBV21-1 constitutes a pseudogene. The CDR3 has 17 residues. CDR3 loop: CASSKEFRDRGVGTQYF. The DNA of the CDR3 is TGTGCCAGCAGCAAGGAGTTCCGGGACAGGGGGGTAGGTACGCAGTATTTT.

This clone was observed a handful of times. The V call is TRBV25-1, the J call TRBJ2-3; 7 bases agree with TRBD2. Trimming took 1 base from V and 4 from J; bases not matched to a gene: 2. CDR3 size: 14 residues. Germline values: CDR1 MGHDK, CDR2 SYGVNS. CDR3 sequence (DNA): TGTGCCAGCAGTGAATGGGGGGGGGCAGATACGCAGTATTTT. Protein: CASSEWGGADTQYF.

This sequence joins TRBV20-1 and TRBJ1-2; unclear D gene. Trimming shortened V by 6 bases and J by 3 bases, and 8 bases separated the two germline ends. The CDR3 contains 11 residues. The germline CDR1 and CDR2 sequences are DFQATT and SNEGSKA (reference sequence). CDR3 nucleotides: TGCAGTGCCAGGAGGGACTATGGCTACACCTTC. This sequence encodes CSARRDYGYTF.